The source of this T cell receptor beta chain is a study of beta chain features in type 1 diabetes. Study context: Patients did not differ from healthy donors in age, gender or cell yield. Whole-study findings and limits: TCRB repertoires of naive, central memory and Treg cells appeared more similar among patients than among healthy donors. Type 1 diabetes patients showed a moderate but significant shortening of TCRB CDR3s in all four CD4+ subsets. Shorter templates might be favored by PCR, equally in patients and controls.

Investigators reverse transcribed all isolated RNA, so they sequenced expressed TCRB transcripts. Here immunoSEQ multiplex PCR was the method, and the copy in TCRdb shows in-frame clones only, minus some. The sample consists of roughly 230,000 clones, around 10% of them appearing once. On this clone: Its antigen is not identified.

CDR3 length: 15 residues. V gave up 3 bases and J gave up 5 bases; unmatched junction bases: 8. Germline CDR1 SGDLS, CDR2 YYNGEE. Sample: naive CD4+ T cells from blood. The genes are TRBV9 and TRBJ1-3; TRBD1 matches 7 bases. This clonotype originated in a woman under 30 in good health. The CDR3 region is CASSADPTGRNTIYF. The CDR3 nucleotides read TGTGCCAGCAGCGCCGACCCGACAGGGAGAAACACCATATATTTT.